A selection of T cell receptor beta chains follows, all from one sample in a study of blood T cell repertoires in COVID-19. This table comes from immunoSEQ multiplex PCR, and its TCRdb copy is limited to in-frame clones, with some not included. The data contain 150,000 to 200,000 clones, roughly 77% of them singletons. Specimen: peripheral blood. These receptors were taken from a human donor in a cohort sampled during active COVID-19. CDR3s include the opening cysteine and the closing phenylalanine or tryptophan. A D gene is named only where the DNA matches it firmly. A row's size may be missing; if present it is once, few, many or a size class.

D gene	V gene	clone size	J gene	CDR3 DNA	CDR3 protein
-	TRBV7-2	once	TRBJ2-1	TGTGCCAGCAGCTTTACAGGGCCCCCACGCAATGAGCAGTTCTTC	CASSFTGPPRNEQFF
TRBD2	TRBV5-6	-	TRBJ2-1	TGTGCCAGCAGTCGTCTAGCGGGGGTTTCCTACAATGAGCAGTTCTTC	CASSRLAGVSYNEQFF
TRBD2	TRBV5-1	-	TRBJ2-3	TGCGCCAGCAGCTTGGGTAGCGGGAGGGCCGGGGATACGCAGTATTTT	CASSLGSGRAGDTQYF
TRBD2	TRBV13	-	TRBJ2-1	TGTGCCAGCAGCTCACCTAGCGGGGCGGGGAATGAGCAGTTCTTC	CASSSPSGAGNEQFF
-	TRBV4-3	-	TRBJ2-2	TGCGCCAGCAGCCAAGCTCCCACTAGGGGGGGGAACACCGGGGAGCTGTTTTTT	CASSQAPTRGGNTGELFF
-	TRBV5-1	-	TRBJ2-3	TGCGCCAGCAGCTCGGGGACAGATACGCAGTATTTT	CASSSGTDTQYF
-	TRBV6-5	-	TRBJ2-7	TGTGCCAGCAGTTACTACGGGAGTAACGAGCAGTACTTC	CASSYYGSNEQYF
-	TRBV11-2	-	TRBJ2-7	TGTGCCAGCAGCTTAGATCCCGAAGTGAGAGAGCAGTACTTC	CASSLDPEVREQYF
TRBD2	TRBV6-5	-	TRBJ2-1	TGTGCCACCAAGCCGGGAGGGGGTTACAATGAGCAGTTCTTC	CATKPGGGYNEQFF
-	TRBV11-2	-	TRBJ2-7	TGTGCCAGCAGCTTAGAGGCGGCGGTGAGAAGTACCGAGCAGTACTTC	CASSLEAAVRSTEQYF
TRBD2	TRBV24-1	-	TRBJ2-1	TGTGCCACCAATTTCCCATTGGGACTAGCGGCCTGGATCAATGAGCAGTTCTTC	CATNFPLGLAAWINEQFF
TRBD2	TRBV11-2	-	TRBJ2-7	TGTGCCAGCAGCCCGCATAGCGGGGGGGCCTCCTACGAGCAGTACTTC	CASSPHSGGASYEQYF
TRBD2	TRBV15	-	TRBJ2-1	TGTGCCACTTTCGGGAGGGCCAATGAGCAGTTCTTC	CATFGRANEQFF
-	TRBV15	-	TRBJ2-4	TGTGCCACCAGCGGGGGCCAAACCAAAAACATTCAGTACTTC	CATSGGQTKNIQYF
TRBD2	TRBV7-2	once	TRBJ2-2	TGTGCCAGCAGCGAAGCCGGGACTAGCACCGGGGAGCTGTTTTTT	CASSEAGTSTGELFF
-	TRBV20-1	few	TRBJ1-1	TGCAGTGACCCCAACAGGGAAGCTTTCTTT	CSDPNREAFF
-	TRBV7-5	-	TRBJ2-6	TGTGCCAGAAGCTTATTGGCAGGGGCCCTCTCTGGGGCCAACGTCCTGACTTTC	CARSLLAGALSGANVLTF
TRBD1	TRBV28	-	TRBJ1-1	TGTGCCAGCAGTTCAGGGGGGCCGAACACTGAAGCTTTCTTT	CASSSGGPNTEAFF
-	TRBV7-9	-	TRBJ1-2	TGTGCCAGCAGCTCCTTGGGCGCCGGCTACACCTTC	CASSSLGAGYTF
TRBD1	TRBV28	-	TRBJ2-1	TGTGCCAGCAGTAGCTACGGGGACAGCGAAGACAATGAGCAGTTCTTC	CASSSYGDSEDNEQFF
-	TRBV10-3	-	TRBJ1-2	TGTGCCATCAGTGAGTCAAACGCAGGGGAGGGCTACACCTTC	CAISESNAGEGYTF
-	TRBV7-6	once	TRBJ2-7	TGTGCCAGCAGCCTTCAGAATGGGGAGGCAGGGAGGCGCGAGCAGTACTTC	CASSLQNGEAGRREQYF
TRBD2	TRBV10-3	-	TRBJ2-1	TGTGCCATCAGTGAGAGCGCTAGCGGGTGGGGTGAGCAGTTCTTC	CAISESASGWGEQFF
-	TRBV27	-	TRBJ1-2	TGTGCCAGCAGTCCGACGCGGGGCGGTGGCTACACCTTC	CASSPTRGGGYTF
TRBD1	TRBV29-1	-	TRBJ1-2	TGCAGCGCTGGGACAGGGGGCGAGGTCGGCTACACCTTC	CSAGTGGEVGYTF
TRBD2	TRBV11-3	-	TRBJ2-1	TGTGCCAGCAGCGGCGCCGGGACTAGCGGATCCAATGAGCAGTTCTTC	CASSGAGTSGSNEQFF
-	TRBV20-1	-	TRBJ1-2	TGCAGTGGGCTTTCTAACTATGGCTACACCTTC	CSGLSNYGYTF
TRBD2	TRBV10-2	-	TRBJ2-3	TGCGCCAGCAGTGACTCTCGGGGGGAATCCACAGATACGCAGTATTTT	CASSDSRGESTDTQYF
TRBD1	TRBV7-2	-	TRBJ1-2	TGTGCCAGCAGCTTAGGGACAGGGGGCAGGGGTGGCTACACCTTC	CASSLGTGGRGGYTF
-	TRBV5-4	-	TRBJ2-5	TGTGCCAGCAGCACCCTCAGGGAGGAGGAGACCCAGTACTTC	CASSTLREEETQYF
TRBD1	TRBV19	-	TRBJ2-7	TGTGCCAGTAGCCGGGACAGGGGGCGAGACGAGCAGTACTTC	CASSRDRGRDEQYF
-	TRBV6-2/TRBV6-3	-	TRBJ2-5	TGTGCCAGCAGTCGTACTAGCCCCCCTGGGACCCAGTACTTC	CASSRTSPPGTQYF
-	TRBV19	-	TRBJ2-7	TGTGCCAGCATAGGGGCAAACTACGAGCAGTACTTC	CASIGANYEQYF
-	TRBV19	-	TRBJ1-4	TGTGCCAGTAGTCCCGCGGCAACTAATGAAAAACTGTTTTTT	CASSPAATNEKLFF
TRBD1	TRBV5-6	once	TRBJ1-2	TGTGCCAGCAGCTCGCAAGACAGGGGAATGAATGGCTACACCTTC	CASSSQDRGMNGYTF
TRBD1	TRBV27	-	TRBJ2-5	TGTGCCAGCAGTCAAAGACAGGGACCCATACAAGAGACCAAACAAGAGACCCAGTACTTC	CASSQRQGPIQETKQETQYF
-	TRBV3-1/TRBV3-2	-	TRBJ2-3	TGTGCCAGCAGCCAAGTGGGAGCAGATACGCAGTATTTT	CASSQVGADTQYF
-	TRBV27	-	TRBJ2-7	TGTGCCAGCAGTTTAAGGGGAAACTACGAGCAGTACTTC	CASSLRGNYEQYF
TRBD1	TRBV30	-	TRBJ1-5	TGTGCCTGGAGTCCCGAGACAGGGCGGAGCAATCAGCCCCAGCATTTT	CAWSPETGRSNQPQHF